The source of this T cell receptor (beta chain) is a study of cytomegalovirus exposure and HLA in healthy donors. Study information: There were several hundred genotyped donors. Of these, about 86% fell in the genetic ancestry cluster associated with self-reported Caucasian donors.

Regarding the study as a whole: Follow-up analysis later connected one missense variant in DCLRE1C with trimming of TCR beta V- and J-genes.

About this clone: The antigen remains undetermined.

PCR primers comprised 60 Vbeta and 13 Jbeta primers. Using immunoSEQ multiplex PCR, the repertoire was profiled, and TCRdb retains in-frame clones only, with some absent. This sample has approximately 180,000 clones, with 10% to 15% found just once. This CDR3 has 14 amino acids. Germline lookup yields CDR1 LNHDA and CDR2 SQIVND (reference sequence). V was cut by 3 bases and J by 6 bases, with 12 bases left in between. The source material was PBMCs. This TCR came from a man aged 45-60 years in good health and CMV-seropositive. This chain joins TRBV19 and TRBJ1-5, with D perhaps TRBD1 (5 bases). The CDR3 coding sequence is TGTGCCAGTAGTATGGGGCAGGCCAGTCAGCCCCAGCATTTT. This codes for CASSMGQASQPQHF.